This paragraph reports one T cell receptor (beta chain). Original processing methods: It was from reference gene primer amplification that nucleated cell counts were estimated. Profiling relied on immunoSEQ multiplex PCR, and the TCRdb table lists in-frame clones only, not all of them. V, J and clone size derive from that table, while D and trimming were established from the DNA sequence. The table lists some 200,000 clones, 84% of them singletons, with less than 15% in the top ten. The sample comes from a study of blood T cell repertoires in COVID-19. Study information: In each case, the material was cDNA or gDNA derived from T cells, B-cell-depleted T cells, or PBMCs.

V lost 1 base to trimming and J lost 6 bases, with 12 bases between them. From germline, CDR1 is LGHNA and CDR2 YNFKEQ. The CDR3 consists of 15 residues. The TCR sequence derives from a human donor in a cohort sampled during active COVID-19. This sequence joins TRBV4-2 and TRBJ2-2, with TRBD1 as a possible D gene (7 bases). Sequencing used peripheral blood. The CDR3 reads CASSQVTGRSGELFF. The CDR3 bases are TGTGCCAGCAGCCAAGTGACAGGGAGGTCCGGGGAGCTGTTTTTT.